The T cell receptor beta chain described here comes from a study of T cell repertoires in cytomegalovirus infection. Study-level information: Matching HLA type, along with CMV infection, was indicated by public TCR beta signatures.

In germline, CDR1 is SGHVS, CDR2 FNYEAQ. With 5 bases clipped from V and 2 bases from J, the junction kept 6 bases outside the gene matches. The CDR3 covers 15 residues. The table lists this clonotype with many counts. Its matching antigen is unknown. One entry per CDR3 protein results from TCRdb running MiXCR on the reads. The sample has roughly 920,000 distinct CDR3 sequences, roughly 30% seen once. The starting material was cultured CD8+ T cells from PBMCs, obtained from culture after CMV antigen stimulation. This clonotype was obtained from a human donor in good health (CMV status not recorded). Some clones in this sample may be carry-over from other donors' samples. The genes are TRBV7-6 and TRBJ2-5; TRBD1 aligns across 9 bases. CDR3 nucleotides: TGTGCCAGCAGCCCGAACAGGGGGCTACAAGAGACCCAGTACTTC. It codes for CASSPNRGLQETQYF.